What follows is one T cell receptor beta chain and its context. The antigen remains undetermined. This entry comes from a study of shared clonotypes between healthy human individuals. Deep level was the assay's run setting. Replicate PCRs for unsorted PBMC used roughly 320 ng DNA (about 30,000 T cell genomes). The authors' processing: From ImmunoSEQ came sequences covering only the junction and carrying no quality scores, so filtering differed. Libraries were prepared by immunoSEQ multiplex PCR; TCRdb keeps only in-frame clonotypes and omits some of them. V, J and clone size were drawn from that table, and D and trimming were deduced from the DNA. This table holds about half a million clones, roughly 80% found once. General study findings and limits: Sampling covered blood only; tissue repertoires likely differ.

Looked up from germline, CDR1 is SGHTA and CDR2 is FQGNSA. The length of the CDR3 is 13 residues. V gave up 2 bases and J gave up 7 bases, with 11 bases separating them. The rearrangement joins TRBV7-2 to TRBJ1-2; maybe TRBD1 (5 bases). This clonotype was sampled from a middle-aged woman in good health. Some clones in this sample may be carry-over from other donors' samples. Sequenced material: PBMCs. The CDR3 nucleotides read TGTGCCAGCAGCTTATCCAGGGTGGCTGGCTACACCTTC. The encoded protein is CASSLSRVAGYTF.